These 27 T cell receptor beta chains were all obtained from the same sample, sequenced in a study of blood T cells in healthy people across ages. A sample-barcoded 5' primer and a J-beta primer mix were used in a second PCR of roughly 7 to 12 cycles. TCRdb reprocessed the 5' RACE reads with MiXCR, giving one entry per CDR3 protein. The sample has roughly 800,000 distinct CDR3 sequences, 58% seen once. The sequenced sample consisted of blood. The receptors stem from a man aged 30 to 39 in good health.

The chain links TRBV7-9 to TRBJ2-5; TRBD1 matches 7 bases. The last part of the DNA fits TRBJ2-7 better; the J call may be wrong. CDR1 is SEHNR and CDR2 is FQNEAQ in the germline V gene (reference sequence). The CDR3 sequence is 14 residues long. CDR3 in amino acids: CASSPTGIPYEQYF. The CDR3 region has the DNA TGTGCCAGCAGCCCGACAGGGATACCCTACGAGCAGTACTTC.

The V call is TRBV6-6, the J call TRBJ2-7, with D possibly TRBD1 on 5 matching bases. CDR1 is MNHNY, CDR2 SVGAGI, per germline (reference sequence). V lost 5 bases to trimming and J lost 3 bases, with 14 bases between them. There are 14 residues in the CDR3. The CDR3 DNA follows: TGTGCCAGCAGTCTCAGGGCCAATAACTACGAGCAGTACTTC. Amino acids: CASSLRANNYEQYF.

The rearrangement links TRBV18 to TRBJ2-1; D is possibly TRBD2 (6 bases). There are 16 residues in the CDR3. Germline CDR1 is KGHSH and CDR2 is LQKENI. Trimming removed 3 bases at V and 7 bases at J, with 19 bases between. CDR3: CASSPTWGTSLNEQFF. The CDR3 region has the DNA TGTGCCAGCTCACCGACTTGGGGGACTTCCTTGAATGAGCAGTTCTTC.

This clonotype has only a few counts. The CDR3 spells CASSRPGTSGADEQFF. In DNA, the CDR3 is TGCGCCAGCAGCCGACCCGGGACTAGCGGGGCTGATGAGCAGTTCTTC. The rearrangement joins TRBV4-3 to TRBJ2-1; 13 bases match TRBD2. CDR1 and CDR2 (germline): LGHNA, YSLEER. The CDR3 is made up of 16 amino acids. V shed 4 bases, J shed 8 bases, and the junction held 8 bases outside the gene matches.

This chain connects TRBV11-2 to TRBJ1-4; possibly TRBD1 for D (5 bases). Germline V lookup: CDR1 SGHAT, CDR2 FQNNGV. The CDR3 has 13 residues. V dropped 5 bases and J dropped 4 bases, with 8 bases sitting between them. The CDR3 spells CASSVGDNEKLFF. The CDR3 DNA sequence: TGTGCCAGCAGCGTAGGGGATAATGAAAAACTGTTTTTT. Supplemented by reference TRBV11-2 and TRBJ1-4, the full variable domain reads EAGVAQSPRYKIIEKRQSVAFWCNPISGHATLYWYQQILGQGPKLLIQFQNNGVVDDSQLPKDRFSAERLKGVDSTLKIQPAKLEDSAVYLCASSVGDNEKLFFGSGTQLSVL.

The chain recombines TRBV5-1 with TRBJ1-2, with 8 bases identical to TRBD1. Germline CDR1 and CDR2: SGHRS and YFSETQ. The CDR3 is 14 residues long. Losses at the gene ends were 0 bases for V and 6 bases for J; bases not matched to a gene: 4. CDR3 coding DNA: TGCGCCAGCAGCTTGGCCCGACAGGGGAATGGCTACACCTTC. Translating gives CASSLARQGNGYTF.

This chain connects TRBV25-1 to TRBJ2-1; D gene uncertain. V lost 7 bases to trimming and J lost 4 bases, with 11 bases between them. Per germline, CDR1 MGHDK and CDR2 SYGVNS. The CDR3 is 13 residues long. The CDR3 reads CASTPGPYNEQFF. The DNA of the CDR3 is TGTGCCAGCACCCCTGGACCTTACAATGAGCAGTTCTTC.

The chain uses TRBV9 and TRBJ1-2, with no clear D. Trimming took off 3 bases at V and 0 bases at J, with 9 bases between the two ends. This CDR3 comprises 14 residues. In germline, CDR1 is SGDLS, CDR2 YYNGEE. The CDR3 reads CASSGQSSNYGYTF. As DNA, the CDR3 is TGTGCCAGCAGCGGGCAGTCTTCTAACTATGGCTACACCTTC.

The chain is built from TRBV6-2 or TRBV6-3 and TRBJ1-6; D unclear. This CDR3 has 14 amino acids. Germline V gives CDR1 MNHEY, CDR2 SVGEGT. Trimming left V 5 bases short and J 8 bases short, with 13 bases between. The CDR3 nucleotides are TGTGCCAGCAGTGGGCCTTCGGCGCATTCACCCCTCCACTTT. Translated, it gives CASSGPSAHSPLHF.

The DNA for the CDR3 is TGTGCCAGCAGTTCCAGACTAGCGGGGGGGCTCAATGAGCAGTTCTTC. It specifies CASSSRLAGGLNEQFF. V gene TRBV6-2 or TRBV6-3 combines with J gene TRBJ2-1, with 14 bases aligning to TRBD2. Germline-derived CDR1 and CDR2 are MNHEY and SVGEGT. Trimming cost V 4 bases and J 6 bases; bases outside gene matches: 5. The CDR3 spans 16 residues.

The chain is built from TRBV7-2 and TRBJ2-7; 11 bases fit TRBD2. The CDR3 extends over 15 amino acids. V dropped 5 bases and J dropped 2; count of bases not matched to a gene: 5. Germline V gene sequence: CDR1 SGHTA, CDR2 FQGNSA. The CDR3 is CASSGTSGGPYEQYF. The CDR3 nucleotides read TGTGCCAGCAGCGGTACTAGCGGGGGTCCCTACGAGCAGTACTTC.

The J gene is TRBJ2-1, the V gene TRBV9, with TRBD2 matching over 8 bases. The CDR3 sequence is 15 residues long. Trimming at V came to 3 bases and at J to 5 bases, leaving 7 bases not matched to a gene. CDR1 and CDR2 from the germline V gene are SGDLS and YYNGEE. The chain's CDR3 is CASSAGLGADNEQFF. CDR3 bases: TGTGCCAGCAGCGCGGGACTAGGGGCTGACAATGAGCAGTTCTTC.

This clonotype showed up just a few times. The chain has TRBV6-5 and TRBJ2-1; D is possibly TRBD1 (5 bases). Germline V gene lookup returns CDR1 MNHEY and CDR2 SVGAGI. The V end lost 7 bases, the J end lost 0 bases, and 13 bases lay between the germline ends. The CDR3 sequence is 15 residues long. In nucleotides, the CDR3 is TGTGCCAGCACCAAAGGGGAAAGCTCCTACAATGAGCAGTTCTTC. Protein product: CASTKGESSYNEQFF.

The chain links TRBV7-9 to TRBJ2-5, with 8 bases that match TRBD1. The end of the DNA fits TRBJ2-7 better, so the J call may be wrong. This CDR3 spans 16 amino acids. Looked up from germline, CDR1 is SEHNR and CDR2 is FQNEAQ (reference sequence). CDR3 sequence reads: CASSLVGRGPPYEQYF. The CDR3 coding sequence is TGTGCCAGCAGCTTAGTTGGCAGGGGGCCACCCTACGAGCAGTACTTC.

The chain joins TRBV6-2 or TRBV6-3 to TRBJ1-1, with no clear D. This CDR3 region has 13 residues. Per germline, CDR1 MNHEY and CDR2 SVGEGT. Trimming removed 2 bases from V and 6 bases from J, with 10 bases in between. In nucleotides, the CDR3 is TGTGCCAGCAGTTACGATGTGGGCTCTGAAGCTTTCTTT. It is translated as CASSYDVGSEAFF.

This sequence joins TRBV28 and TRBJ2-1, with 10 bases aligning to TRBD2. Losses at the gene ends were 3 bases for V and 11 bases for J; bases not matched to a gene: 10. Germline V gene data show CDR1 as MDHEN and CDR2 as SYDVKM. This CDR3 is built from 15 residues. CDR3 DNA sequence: TGTGCCAGCAGTTTGCCTAGCGGGGGCTCAAATCAGCAGTTCTTC. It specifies CASSLPSGGSNQQFF.

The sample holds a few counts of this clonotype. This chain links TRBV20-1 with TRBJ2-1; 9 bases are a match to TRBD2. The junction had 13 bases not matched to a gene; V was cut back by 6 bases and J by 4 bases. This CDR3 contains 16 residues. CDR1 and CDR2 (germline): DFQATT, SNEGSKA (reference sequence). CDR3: CSAPLPGLARYNEQFF. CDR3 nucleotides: TGCAGTGCCCCCCTTCCGGGACTAGCCCGATACAATGAGCAGTTCTTC.

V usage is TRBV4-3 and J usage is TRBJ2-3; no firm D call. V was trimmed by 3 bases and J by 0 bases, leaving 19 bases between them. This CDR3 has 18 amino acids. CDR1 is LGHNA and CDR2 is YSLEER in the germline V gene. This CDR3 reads CASSQTVRAKSSTDTQYF. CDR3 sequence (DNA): TGCGCCAGCAGCCAGACCGTTAGGGCGAAGTCTAGCACAGATACGCAGTATTTT.

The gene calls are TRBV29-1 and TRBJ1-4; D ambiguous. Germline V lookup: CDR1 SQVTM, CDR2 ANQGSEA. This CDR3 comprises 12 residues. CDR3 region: CGTLATNEKLFF. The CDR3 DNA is TGCGGAACCCTTGCAACTAATGAAAAACTGTTTTTT.

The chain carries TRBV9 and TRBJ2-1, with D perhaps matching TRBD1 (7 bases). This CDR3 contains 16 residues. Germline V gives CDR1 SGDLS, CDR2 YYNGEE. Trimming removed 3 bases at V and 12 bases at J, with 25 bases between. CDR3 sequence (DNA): TGTGCCAGCAGCGAAGGAGGGGACAGTAGCCTACAGCGGCAGTTCTTC. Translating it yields CASSEGGDSSLQRQFF.

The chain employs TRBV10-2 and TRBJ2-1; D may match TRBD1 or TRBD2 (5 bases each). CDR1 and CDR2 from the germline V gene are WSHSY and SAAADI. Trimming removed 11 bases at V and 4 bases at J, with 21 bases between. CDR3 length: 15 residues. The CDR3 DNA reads TGCGCCCGCCGGGACGGTCAACTCCCGTACAATGAGCAGTTCTTC. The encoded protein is CARRDGQLPYNEQFF.

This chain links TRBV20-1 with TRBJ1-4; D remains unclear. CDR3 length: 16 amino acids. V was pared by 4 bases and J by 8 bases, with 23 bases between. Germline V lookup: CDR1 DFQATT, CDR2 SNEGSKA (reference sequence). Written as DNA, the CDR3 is TGCAGTGCTACTCGTACGGAGACATATGAAGTCGAAAAACTGTTTTTT. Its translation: CSATRTETYEVEKLFF.

As DNA, the CDR3 is TGTGCCAGCAGCTTAGATCCGGGAGGAGGGGTTGGTACGCAGTATTTT. This encodes CASSLDPGGGVGTQYF. This chain connects TRBV11-3 to TRBJ2-3, with 7 bases matching TRBD2. After removal of 0 bases from V and 8 bases from J, the junction contained 11 bases not matched to a gene. The CDR3 has 16 residues. The germline CDR1 and CDR2 sequences are SGHNT and YENEEA.

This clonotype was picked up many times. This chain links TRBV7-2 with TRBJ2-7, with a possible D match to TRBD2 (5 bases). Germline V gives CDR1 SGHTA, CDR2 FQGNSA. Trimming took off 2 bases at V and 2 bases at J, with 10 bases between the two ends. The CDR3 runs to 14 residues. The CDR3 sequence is CASSLHEGPYEQYF. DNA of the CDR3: TGTGCCAGCAGCTTACATGAGGGCCCCTACGAGCAGTACTTC.

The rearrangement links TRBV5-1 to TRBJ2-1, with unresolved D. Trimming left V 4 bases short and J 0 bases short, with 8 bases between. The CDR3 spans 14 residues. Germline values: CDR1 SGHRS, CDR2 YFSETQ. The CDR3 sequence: CASSKAPSYNEQFF. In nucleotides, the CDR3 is TGCGCCAGCAGCAAAGCCCCCTCCTACAATGAGCAGTTCTTC. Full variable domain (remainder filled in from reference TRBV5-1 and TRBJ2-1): KAGVTQTPRYLIKTRGQQVTLSCSPISGHRSVSWYQQTPGQGLQFLFEYFSETQRNKGNFPGRFSGRQFSNSRSEMNVSTLELGDSALYLCASSKAPSYNEQFFGPGTRLTVL.

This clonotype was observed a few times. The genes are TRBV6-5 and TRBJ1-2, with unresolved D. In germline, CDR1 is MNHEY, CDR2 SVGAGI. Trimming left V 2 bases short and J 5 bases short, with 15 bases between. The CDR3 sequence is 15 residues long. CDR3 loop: CASSYGQDGSYGYTF. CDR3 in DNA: TGTGCCAGCAGTTACGGGCAGGACGGGAGTTATGGCTACACCTTC.

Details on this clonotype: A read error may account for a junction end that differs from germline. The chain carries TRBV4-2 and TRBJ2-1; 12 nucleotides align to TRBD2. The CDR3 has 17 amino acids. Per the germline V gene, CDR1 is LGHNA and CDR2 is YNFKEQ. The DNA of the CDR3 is TGTGTCAGCAGCAATACAAAGGCGGGACTAGCGGGTGTGAGGCAGTTCTTC. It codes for CVSSNTKAGLAGVRQFF.